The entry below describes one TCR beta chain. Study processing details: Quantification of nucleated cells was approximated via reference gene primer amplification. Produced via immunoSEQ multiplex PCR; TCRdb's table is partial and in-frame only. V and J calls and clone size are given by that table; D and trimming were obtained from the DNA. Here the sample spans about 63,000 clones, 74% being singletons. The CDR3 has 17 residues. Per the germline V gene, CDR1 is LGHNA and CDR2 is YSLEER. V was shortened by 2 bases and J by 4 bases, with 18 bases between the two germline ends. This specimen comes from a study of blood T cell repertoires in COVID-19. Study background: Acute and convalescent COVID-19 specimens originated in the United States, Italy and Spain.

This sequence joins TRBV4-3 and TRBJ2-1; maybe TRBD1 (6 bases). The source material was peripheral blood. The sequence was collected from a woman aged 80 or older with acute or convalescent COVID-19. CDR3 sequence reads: CASSQNIVRGTYNEQFF. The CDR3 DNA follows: TGCGCCAGCAGCCAAAATATCGTCAGGGGAACGTACAATGAGCAGTTCTTC.